This T cell receptor (beta chain) was observed in a study of T-cell reconstitution after alpha-beta-depleted transplantation in children. Unique molecular identifiers were used in preparing the TCRbeta library. TCRdb used MiXCR to reprocess the PCR reads, holding one entry per CDR3 protein. The sample has hundreds of thousands of distinct CDR3 sequences, more than 10% seen once. The CDR3 extends over 14 amino acids. Trimming left V 3 bases short and J 3 bases short, with 10 bases between. The V gene's germline CDR1 is LNHNV and CDR2 YYDKDF (reference sequence). The sequence came from a human donor who donated a stem cell graft to a child with Fanconi anemia. This rearrangement joins TRBV15 to TRBJ2-3; no reliable D call. The sequenced sample was PBMCs, obtained from the stem cell graft. The CDR3 loop reads CATSRRRETDTQYF. The CDR3 nucleotides read TGTGCCACCAGCAGGCGGAGAGAGACAGATACGCAGTATTTT.